These 28 T cell receptor beta chains were all obtained from the same sample, sequenced in a study of blood T cell repertoires in COVID-19. Libraries were prepared by immunoSEQ multiplex PCR; TCRdb keeps only in-frame clonotypes and omits some of them. The repertoire holds some 180,000 clones, with around four fifths as singletons. The sample consisted of peripheral blood. All receptors derive from a woman over 75 with active or convalescent COVID-19.

The chain uses TRBV27 and TRBJ1-6; TRBD1 is a possible D gene (6 bases). The CDR3 covers 16 residues. From germline, CDR1 is MNHEY and CDR2 SMNVEV (reference sequence). V lost 5 bases, J lost 7 bases, and 18 bases lay in between. CDR3 in amino acids: CASSIWEGGYNSPLHF. The DNA for the CDR3 is TGTGCCAGCAGTATATGGGAGGGGGGGTACAATTCACCCCTCCACTTT.

This clone came up a few times. The rearrangement uses TRBV5-1 and TRBJ1-3; a possible D gene is TRBD1 (5 bases). V was clipped by 0 bases and J by 2 bases, with 15 bases between them. Germline CDR1 and CDR2: SGHRS and YFSETQ. This CDR3 is built from 17 residues. The CDR3 here is CASSLALYGGAGNTIYF. The CDR3 nucleotides read TGCGCCAGCAGCTTGGCCTTGTATGGAGGGGCTGGAAACACCATATATTTT. The full variable domain, completed using reference TRBV5-1 and TRBJ1-3, is KAGVTQTPRYLIKTRGQQVTLSCSPISGHRSVSWYQQTPGQGLQFLFEYFSETQRNKGNFPGRFSGRQFSNSRSEMNVSTLELGDSALYLCASSLALYGGAGNTIYFGEGSWLTVV.

The gene calls are TRBV3-1 (or the pseudogene TRBV3-2) and TRBJ2-7; 9 bases map to TRBD2. The V gene end was trimmed by 7 bases and the J gene end by 3 bases; junction bases not matched to a gene: 19. The CDR3 has 18 residues. CDR1 and CDR2 from the germline V gene are LGHDT and YNNKEL (reference sequence). Written as DNA, the CDR3 is TGTGCCAGCAACCGGTCATGGCGGGGGGGCCACTTTAGCTACGAGCAGTACTTC. This gives the protein CASNRSWRGGHFSYEQYF.

This clone was counted ten times or more. The chain couples TRBV6-1 to TRBJ1-5; 8 bases are shared with TRBD1. The CDR3 spans 17 residues. The germline CDR1 and CDR2 sequences are MNHNS and SASEGT. The ends lost 4 bases at V and 6 bases at J; junction bases unmatched: 14. CDR3: CASSVGQGQSSPQPQHF. DNA for the CDR3: TGTGCCAGCAGTGTAGGACAGGGCCAGAGCAGTCCTCAGCCCCAGCATTTT.

This clone has a handful of counts. The rearrangement uses TRBV29-1 and TRBJ1-2, with D perhaps matching TRBD1 (6 bases). The ends were cut back, 7 bases at V and 5 bases at J, with 20 bases in the middle. In germline, CDR1 is SQVTM, CDR2 ANQGSEA. The CDR3 totals 14 residues. In DNA, the CDR3 is TGCAGCGCAAAACCGGACAGAAACTCTTATGGCTACACCTTC. The encoded protein is CSAKPDRNSYGYTF.

V gene TRBV5-1 combines with J gene TRBJ1-6; TRBD1 might be the D (6 bases). CDR1 is SGHRS, CDR2 YFSETQ, per germline. This CDR3 spans 15 amino acids. V was clipped by 2 bases and J by 4 bases, with 10 bases between them. In DNA form, the CDR3 reads TGCGCCAGCAGCTTCCGGGACACGTATAATTCACCCCTCCACTTT. It yields the protein CASSFRDTYNSPLHF.

The V and J genes are TRBV6-5 and TRBJ1-3, with 8 bases matching TRBD1. The CDR3 is 16 residues long. CDR1 is MNHEY and CDR2 is SVGAGI in the germline V gene. J gave up 2 bases and V 2 bases, and 5 bases lay outside the gene matches. In nucleotides, the CDR3 is TGTGCCAGCAGTTACACAAGGACAGGGACTGGAAACACCATATATTTT. This encodes CASSYTRTGTGNTIYF.

There are a few counts of this clone. The genes are TRBV5-4 and TRBJ1-2; maybe TRBD1 (6 bases). The CDR3 is 13 residues long. Germline V lookup: CDR1 SGHNT, CDR2 YYREEE (reference sequence). V was clipped by 4 bases and J by 8 bases, with 15 bases between them. CDR3 protein: CASSEGQARGYTF. The DNA for the CDR3 is TGTGCCAGCAGCGAGGGACAAGCCCGGGGCTACACCTTC.

This chain links TRBV9 with TRBJ1-4; TRBD1 matches at 10 bases. Trimming cost V 4 bases and J 7 bases; bases outside gene matches: 7. The CDR3 is 15 residues long. Germline V gene sequence: CDR1 SGDLS, CDR2 YYNGEE. The CDR3 protein is CASSTRDRGSEKLFF. The CDR3, as DNA: TGTGCCAGCAGCACCAGGGACAGGGGTTCTGAAAAACTGTTTTTT.

As regards this clone: Other nucleotide sequences in the sample specify the same CDR3. The chain links TRBV11-2 to TRBJ1-2; 7 bases are a match to TRBD1. Looked up from germline, CDR1 is SGHAT and CDR2 is FQNNGV. There are 16 residues in the CDR3. The V segment lost 1 base and the J segment 7 bases; nucleotides outside the gene matches: 12. This chain's CDR3 is CASSLGSAGTDFGYTF. In DNA, the CDR3 is TGTGCCAGCAGCTTAGGCAGCGCCGGGACAGACTTTGGCTACACCTTC. The variable domain in full, completed from reference TRBV11-2 and TRBJ1-2, reads EAGVAQSPRYKIIEKRQSVAFWCNPISGHATLYWYQQILGQGPKLLIQFQNNGVVDDSQLPKDRFSAERLKGVDSTLKIQPAKLEDSAVYLCASSLGSAGTDFGYTFGSGTRLTVV.

This chain connects TRBV2 to TRBJ2-7; D is unresolved. The germline V gene encodes CDR1 SNHLY and CDR2 FYNNEI. The V and J ends lost 4 bases and 4 bases respectively, with 2 bases between them. The CDR3 runs 10 residues. The CDR3 DNA is TGTGCCAGCAGTGCATACGAGCAGTACTTC. It codes for CASSAYEQYF.

The rearrangement links TRBV2 to TRBJ2-1, with TRBD1 matching over 12 bases. The V gene end was trimmed by 3 bases and the J gene end by 7 bases; junction bases not matched to a gene: 4. This CDR3 region has 15 residues. The germline CDR1 and CDR2 sequences are SNHLY and FYNNEI. The chain's CDR3 is CASSEGGQGANEQFF. The CDR3 DNA reads as TGTGCCAGCAGTGAGGGGGGACAGGGGGCAAATGAGCAGTTCTTC.

For the CDR3, the DNA is TGCAGCGCCGTGAAACAGGGTCAAACTGAAGCTTTCTTT. Its protein is CSAVKQGQTEAFF. The chain carries TRBV29-1 and TRBJ1-1; tentatively, D is TRBD1 (6 bases). V dropped 7 bases and J dropped 5 bases, with 17 bases sitting between them. Per germline, CDR1 SQVTM and CDR2 ANQGSEA. CDR3 length: 13 residues.

With regard to this clone: At one of its ends the junction is not consistent with the germline gene, which may arise from a read error. The genes are TRBV18 and TRBJ1-5; D ambiguous. This CDR3 contains 13 residues. Germline V lookup: CDR1 KGHSH, CDR2 LQKENI. CDR3 DNA: TGTGCCAGCTCACCAACTAGCGATCAGCCCCAGCATTTT. Amino acid sequence: CASSPTSDQPQHF.

CDR3 protein: CASSLTVETQYF. CDR3 nucleotides: TGCGCCAGCAGCTTGACAGTGGAGACCCAGTACTTC. The gene calls are TRBV5-1 and TRBJ2-5; D is undetermined. The length of the CDR3 is 12 residues. Trimming removed 1 base from V and 5 bases from J, with 6 bases in between. The V gene's germline CDR1 is SGHRS and CDR2 YFSETQ.

Comment on this clone: An end of the junction does not agree with germline; a read error may underlie this. Within the sample, other DNA sequences also encode this same CDR3. The V call is TRBV7-7, the J call TRBJ2-5, with 7 bases aligning to TRBD1. CDR1 is SSHAT and CDR2 is FNYEAQ in the germline V gene (reference sequence). The CDR3 totals 14 residues. The CDR3, as DNA: TGTGCTAGCAGCTTGGGGACAGCACAAGAGACCCAGTACTTC. Encoded protein: CASSLGTAQETQYF.

The chain joins TRBV7-2 to TRBJ1-4; tentative D call: TRBD1 (5 bases). Trimming took off 5 bases at V and 7 bases at J, with 17 bases between the two ends. This CDR3 region has 15 residues. Germline values: CDR1 SGHTA, CDR2 FQGNSA. The CDR3, as DNA: TGTGCCAGCAGCCCCCGGGGGGGGAGAGGTGAAAAACTGTTTTTT. It translates to CASSPRGGRGEKLFF.

The chain is built from TRBV6-2 or TRBV6-3 and TRBJ1-2, with D possibly matching TRBD1 (5 bases). The V end was cut by 5 bases, the J end by 8 bases, with 21 bases between. CDR3 length: 15 amino acids. The V gene's germline CDR1 is MNHEY and CDR2 SVGEGT. CDR3 DNA: TGTGCCAGCAGTCGACAGAGCACCCAGGGTTACGGCTACACCTTC. Translation gives CASSRQSTQGYGYTF.

The chain carries TRBV2 and TRBJ2-4, with 7 bases fitting TRBD1. With V trimmed by 6 bases and J by 8 bases, 4 bases remained unmatched. The germline V gene encodes CDR1 SNHLY and CDR2 FYNNEI. This CDR3 spans 12 amino acids. Written as DNA, the CDR3 is TGTGCCAGCAGGGGGGACAGTGACATTCAGTACTTC. It specifies CASRGDSDIQYF.

This clone showed up just once. The chain recombines TRBV29-1 with TRBJ1-1; no clear D gene. With 2 bases removed from V and 0 bases from J, the gap between germline ends came to 4 bases. The germline CDR1 and CDR2 sequences are SQVTM and ANQGSEA. The CDR3 spans 12 residues. The CDR3 region is CSVEQMNTEAFF. The CDR3 DNA is TGCAGCGTTGAACAGATGAACACTGAAGCTTTCTTT.

The chain recombines TRBV10-3 with TRBJ1-2; D is undetermined. The CDR3 totals 15 residues. The V end lost 3 bases, the J end lost 0 bases, and 11 bases lay between the germline ends. The V gene's germline CDR1 is ENHRY and CDR2 SYGVKD. CDR3 sequence (DNA): TGTGCCATCAGTGATTATGAGGGTCCTAACTATGGCTACACCTTC. Amino acids: CAISDYEGPNYGYTF.

This chain uses TRBV2 with TRBJ2-5, with 10 bases that match TRBD2. From germline, CDR1 is SNHLY and CDR2 FYNNEI. Germline trimming cut 3 bases from V and 4 bases from J; bases unmatched to any gene: 5. The CDR3 loop spans 15 amino acids. CDR3 coding DNA: TGTGCCAGCAGTGAGGGGCTAGCGGGGGTAGAGACCCAGTACTTC. It codes for CASSEGLAGVETQYF.

This clone was observed a few times. V is TRBV28 and J is TRBJ1-1; TRBD1 aligns across 12 bases. The CDR3 has 16 amino acids. The germline gives CDR1 MDHEN, CDR2 SYDVKM. V was clipped by 4 bases and J by 6 bases; unmatched bases: 9. As DNA, the CDR3 is TGTGCCAGCAGTTCTTCCGGGACAGGGGGCTTACCTGAAGCTTTCTTT. Its protein product is CASSSSGTGGLPEAFF.

The chain has TRBV28 and TRBJ1-2; 10 bases agree with TRBD1. The CDR3 length is 16 residues. CDR1 is MDHEN, CDR2 SYDVKM, per germline. With V trimmed by 4 bases and J by 4 bases, 9 bases remained unmatched. Written as DNA, the CDR3 is TGTGCCAGCAGTTCCTCGACAGGGGGCCGAGGCTATGGCTACACCTTC. Protein product: CASSSSTGGRGYGYTF.

This clone has a single count. The chain uses TRBV5-4 and TRBJ2-4; 12 bases line up with TRBD2. Germline values: CDR1 SGHNT, CDR2 YYREEE (reference sequence). Unmatched junction bases numbered 2, after V lost 0 bases and J lost 1 base. The CDR3 contains 17 residues. CDR3 DNA sequence: TGTGCCAGCAGCTTGGGACTAGCGGGGGAGGCCAAAAACATTCAGTACTTC. Translating it yields CASSLGLAGEAKNIQYF.

The rearrangement joins TRBV21-1 to TRBJ2-1; TRBD2, the table's D call, lacks a check against the DNA. TRBV21-1 constitutes a pseudogene. The CDR3 covers 17 residues. CDR3 sequence reads: CASSKDELAVGYNEQFF. CDR3 in DNA: TGTGCCAGCAGCAAAGACGAACTAGCTGTAGGTTACAATGAGCAGTTCTTC.

This clone was observed a handful of times. The CDR3 region has the DNA TGTGCCAGCAGCGAAAGAACTAGCGGGGGACCCATTCAGTACTTC. Amino acid sequence: CASSERTSGGPIQYF. The rearrangement links TRBV7-9 to TRBJ2-4; TRBD2 matches 11 bases. Germline V gene lookup returns CDR1 SEHNR and CDR2 FQNEAQ (reference sequence). J lost 9 bases, V lost 5 bases, and 9 bases had no gene match. There are 15 residues in the CDR3.

CDR3 loop: CASSRDRGHEKLFF. The DNA for the CDR3 is TGCGCCAGCAGCCGGGACAGGGGGCATGAAAAACTGTTTTTT. The chain combines TRBV5-1 with TRBJ1-4; the match to TRBD1 covers 12 bases. The CDR3 runs 14 residues. Germline loops: CDR1 SGHRS, CDR2 YFSETQ. V shed 4 bases, J shed 6 bases, and the junction held 1 base outside the gene matches.